What follows describes a single T cell receptor beta chain. The CDR3 sequence is 12 residues long. The germline CDR1 and CDR2 sequences are GTSNPN and SVGIG (reference sequence). Trimming shortened V by 4 bases and J by 1 base, and 6 bases separated the two germline ends. The data stem from a study of blood T cell repertoires in COVID-19. Study summary: From the United States, Italy and Spain came samples of acute and convalescent COVID-19. The analysed material was cDNA or gDNA that came from T cells, B-cell-depleted T cells, or PBMCs.

In the original workflow: Quantification of nucleated cells was approximated via reference gene primer amplification. Using immunoSEQ multiplex PCR, the repertoire was profiled, and TCRdb retains in-frame clones only, with some absent. That table gives V, J and clone size, and the DNA gave D and trimming. The top ten clones hold 4% to 5% of a sample with around 120,000 clones, more than 90% of them seen once. This receptor was taken from a man aged 55 to 70 with COVID-19, enrolled during active disease. The source material was peripheral blood. The V and J genes are TRBV30 and TRBJ2-3; tentative D call: TRBD2 (6 bases). Here the CDR3 DNA reads TGTGCCTGGACTAGCGGCACAGATACGCAGTATTTT. Amino acids: CAWTSGTDTQYF.